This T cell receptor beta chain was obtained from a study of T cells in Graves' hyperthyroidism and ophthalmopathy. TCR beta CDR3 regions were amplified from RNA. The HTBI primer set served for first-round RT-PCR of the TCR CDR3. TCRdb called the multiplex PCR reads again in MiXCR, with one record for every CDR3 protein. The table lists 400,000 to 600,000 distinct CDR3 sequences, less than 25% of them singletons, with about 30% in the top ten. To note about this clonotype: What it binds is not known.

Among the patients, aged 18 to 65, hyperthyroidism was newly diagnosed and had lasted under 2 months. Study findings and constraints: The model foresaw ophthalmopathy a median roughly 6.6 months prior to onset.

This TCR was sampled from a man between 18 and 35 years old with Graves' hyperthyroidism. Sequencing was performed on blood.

The CDR3 region has the DNA TGTGCCAGCAGTTTGACCGGACGGCTCGCGGGATACGAGCAGTACTTC. This sequence encodes CASSLTGRLAGYEQYF. This sequence joins TRBV6-2 or TRBV6-3 and TRBJ2-7, with a tentative D call TRBD2 (6 bases). With 4 bases removed from V and 4 bases from J, the gap between germline ends came to 20 bases. The CDR3 contains 16 residues. Looked up from germline, CDR1 is MNHEY and CDR2 is SVGEGT.